The 30 T cell receptor beta chains given below trace back to one sample, sequenced in a study of OX40 agonist ivuxolimab in advanced cancers. Clones were read by immunoSEQ multiplex PCR, and TCRdb kept only the in-frame ones, dropping some. The sample contains 85,000 to 120,000 clones, approximately 90% of which appear only once. The sequences come from CD4+ or CD8+ T cells sorted from blood, collected in a trial of the OX40 agonist ivuxolimab. These receptors were taken from an adult with an advanced solid tumor such as melanoma, head and neck, liver or kidney cancer.

The gene calls are TRBV5-6 and TRBJ2-5; D possibly corresponds to TRBD2 (5 bases). Germline CDR1 SGHDT, CDR2 YYEEEE. The CDR3 has 14 residues. Trimming cost V 1 base and J 0 bases, with 7 bases left between them. CDR3 in amino acids: CASSLYGNQETQYF. The CDR3, as DNA: TGTGCCAGCAGCTTGTACGGGAACCAAGAGACCCAGTACTTC.

This chain uses TRBV28 with TRBJ1-6; D ambiguous. Germline V CDR1 and CDR2: MDHEN, SYDVKM. The CDR3 length is 12 residues. Deletions cut 3 bases from V and 13 bases from J, with 10 bases between. The CDR3 DNA sequence: TGTGCCAGCAGTTTGAAGGAGTATCCCCTCCACTTT. The encoded protein is CASSLKEYPLHF. Based on the CDR3 plus reference TRBV28 and TRBJ1-6, the full variable domain is DVKVTQSSRYLVKRTGEKVFLECVQDMDHENMFWYRQDPGLGLRLIYFSYDVKMKEKGDIPEGYSVSREKKERFSLILESASTNQTSMYLCASSLKEYPLHFGNGTRLTVT.

V is TRBV6-6 and J is TRBJ1-2, with 8 nucleotides matching TRBD1. Germline-derived CDR1 and CDR2 are MNHNY and SVGAGI (reference sequence). After removal of 5 bases from V and 7 bases from J, the junction contained 12 bases not matched to a gene. The CDR3 has 15 residues. CDR3 loop: CASSPGTGGVSGYTF. In nucleotides, the CDR3 is TGTGCCAGCAGTCCGGGGACAGGAGGGGTGAGTGGCTACACCTTC.

The genes are TRBV4-3 and TRBJ2-3; D is uncertain. The V gene's germline CDR1 is LGHNA and CDR2 YSLEER. The CDR3 is 13 residues long. V lost 2 bases and J 5 bases, leaving 8 bases between the germline ends. As DNA, the CDR3 is TGCGCCAGCAGCCAACGGTTTTTAGATACGCAGTATTTT. As protein: CASSQRFLDTQYF.

The genes are TRBV9 and TRBJ2-7, with 7 bases fitting TRBD1. The length of the CDR3 is 15 residues. Germline V lookup: CDR1 SGDLS, CDR2 YYNGEE. The V segment lost 0 bases and the J segment 4 bases; nucleotides outside the gene matches: 7. CDR3 region: CASSVGLGQFYEQYF. CDR3 in DNA: TGTGCCAGCAGCGTAGGTTTGGGACAGTTTTACGAGCAGTACTTC.

The V and J genes are TRBV7-9 and TRBJ2-7; D possibly corresponds to TRBD1 (5 bases). The germline gives CDR1 SEHNR, CDR2 FQNEAQ (reference sequence). V was cut by 3 bases and J by 5 bases, with 14 bases left in between. The CDR3 is 14 amino acids. Here the CDR3 DNA reads TGTGCCAGCAGCTTCAGCAGTATAGGGGACGAGCAGTACTTC. It yields the protein CASSFSSIGDEQYF.

The chain links TRBV9 to TRBJ2-5; 9 bases match TRBD1. Germline CDR1 reads SGDLS; CDR2 reads YYNGEE. This CDR3 comprises 17 residues. After removal of 0 bases from V and 5 bases from J, the junction contained 11 bases not matched to a gene. The DNA of the CDR3 is TGTGCCAGCAGCGTAGCAGGACAGGGGCCTGGGCGGGAGACCCAGTACTTC. It codes for CASSVAGQGPGRETQYF.

The rearrangement uses TRBV4-3 and TRBJ1-3, with D uncertain. The V and J ends lost 0 bases and 0 bases respectively, with 9 bases between them. The CDR3 covers 16 residues. Per the germline V gene, CDR1 is LGHNA and CDR2 is YSLEER. The CDR3 protein is CASSQDFVNSGNTIYF. As DNA, the CDR3 is TGCGCCAGCAGCCAAGATTTTGTCAACTCTGGAAACACCATATATTTT.

The V and J genes are TRBV5-1 and TRBJ1-6; D is perhaps TRBD1 (5 bases). The germline V gene encodes CDR1 SGHRS and CDR2 YFSETQ. V lost 2 bases and J lost 7, with 13 bases in between. The CDR3 is made up of 15 amino acids. CDR3 protein: CASSFVREENSPLHF. CDR3 in DNA: TGCGCCAGCAGCTTCGTCAGGGAGGAGAATTCACCCCTCCACTTT.

The chain uses TRBV29-1 and TRBJ2-7; TRBD1 might be the D (6 bases). Germline V gene lookup returns CDR1 SQVTM and CDR2 ANQGSEA. V lost 4 bases and J 6 bases, leaving 13 bases between the germline ends. The CDR3 covers 12 residues. DNA for the CDR3: TGCAGCGTTGGAAACAGGGAAGCCGAGCAGTACTTC. Residues: CSVGNREAEQYF.

CDR3 loop: CASSSRDREQFF. The CDR3 nucleotides read TGTGCCAGCAGTTCCAGGGACCGTGAGCAGTTCTTC. The chain combines TRBV27 with TRBJ2-1, with D perhaps assigned TRBD1 or TRBD2 (5 bases each). This CDR3 has 12 amino acids. Between the trimmed V and J ends, which lost 4 bases and 9 bases, there was a span of 10 bases. Germline V gives CDR1 MNHEY, CDR2 SMNVEV (reference sequence).

This clone has only a few counts. The chain combines TRBV5-5 with TRBJ2-3; possibly TRBD1 or TRBD2 for D (5 bases each). Germline V lookup: CDR1 SGHKS, CDR2 YYEKEE (reference sequence). The CDR3 runs 17 residues. Trimming removed 2 bases from V and 2 bases from J, with 18 bases in between. CDR3 region: CASSLSGGPTFTDTQYF. The CDR3 DNA reads as TGTGCCAGCAGCTTATCTGGGGGACCCACATTCACAGATACGCAGTATTTT.

For this clone: At the DNA level, this CDR3 is encoded by other sequences in the same sample as well. The CDR3 DNA is TGTGCCAGCAGCTTGGCGGGGGGGCCGGAGACCCAGTACTTC. It translates to CASSLAGGPETQYF. The chain recombines TRBV7-9 with TRBJ2-5, with 9 bases aligning to TRBD2. The CDR3 contains 14 residues. Germline lookup yields CDR1 SEHNR and CDR2 FQNEAQ (reference sequence). Trimming at V came to 3 bases and at J to 5 bases, leaving 4 bases not matched to a gene. Complete variable domain (other parts from reference TRBV7-9 and TRBJ2-5): DTGVSQNPRHKITKRGQNVTFRCDPISEHNRLYWYRQTLGQGPEFLTYFQNEAQLEKSRLLSDRFSAERPKGSFSTLEIQRTEQGDSAMYLCASSLAGGPETQYFGPGTRLLVL.

The sample holds a few counts of this clone. The chain couples TRBV9 to TRBJ2-1; 7 positions agree with TRBD2. This CDR3 is 16 amino acids long. V gave up 1 base and J gave up 0 bases; unmatched junction bases: 4. Per the germline V gene, CDR1 is SGDLS and CDR2 is YYNGEE. The CDR3 DNA reads TGTGCCAGCAGCGTATGGGAGGGTAGCTCCTACAATGAGCAGTTCTTC. It encodes CASSVWEGSSYNEQFF. The whole variable domain, filled in from reference TRBV9 and TRBJ2-1, reads DSGVTQTPKHLITATGQRVTLRCSPRSGDLSVYWYQQSLDQGLQFLIQYYNGEERAKGNILERFSAQQFPDLHSELNLSSLELGDSALYFCASSVWEGSSYNEQFFGPGTRLTVL.

This chain links TRBV2 with TRBJ1-5; 9 bases agree with TRBD1. Germline trimming cut 4 bases from V and 5 bases from J; bases unmatched to any gene: 3. Germline-derived CDR1 and CDR2 are SNHLY and FYNNEI. The CDR3 spans 14 residues. Here the CDR3 reads CASSGQGGYQPQHF. The CDR3 nucleotides read TGTGCCAGCAGTGGACAGGGGGGATATCAGCCCCAGCATTTT.

The CDR3 sequence is CASSATGTSRVETQYF. The CDR3 DNA is TGTGCCAGTAGTGCCACCGGGACTAGCAGGGTGGAGACCCAGTACTTC. The chain links TRBV19 to TRBJ2-5; TRBD2 matches 9 bases. The CDR3 runs 16 residues. The J segment lost 5 bases and the V segment lost 5 bases, leaving 12 bases of the junction unmatched. Germline assignment: CDR1 LNHDA and CDR2 SQIVND (reference sequence).

J is TRBJ1-1 and V is TRBV19; TRBD1 agrees at 8 bases. After removal of 7 bases from V and 8 bases from J, the junction contained 9 bases not matched to a gene. The germline CDR1 and CDR2 sequences are LNHDA and SQIVND (reference sequence). This CDR3 comprises 13 residues. As DNA, the CDR3 is TGTGCCAGTACCGCTCAGGGGGCTGGAGAAGCTTTCTTT. Its translation is CASTAQGAGEAFF. Full variable domain (remainder filled in from reference TRBV19 and TRBJ1-1): DGGITQSPKYLFRKEGQNVTLSCEQNLNHDAMYWYRQDPGQGLRLIYYSQIVNDFQKGDIAEGYSVSREKKESFPLTVTSAQKNPTAFYLCASTAQGAGEAFFGQGTRLTVV.

CDR3 sequence reads: CASSLGGTSSGNTIYF. CDR3 nucleotide sequence: TGTGCCAGCAGCTTGGGTGGCACTAGCTCTGGAAACACCATATATTTT. This rearrangement joins TRBV5-4 to TRBJ1-3; no reliable D call. CDR1 is SGHNT, CDR2 YYREEE, per germline (reference sequence). This CDR3 contains 16 residues. V gave up 0 bases and J gave up 0 bases, with 10 bases separating them.

This chain joins TRBV11-1 and TRBJ2-7; no reliable D call. CDR3 size: 14 residues. The V and J ends lost 4 bases and 0 bases respectively, with 10 bases between them. Germline V gives CDR1 SGHAT, CDR2 FQDESV (reference sequence). DNA of the CDR3: TGTGCCAGCAGCTCAGGCGGCAGCTCCTACGAGCAGTACTTC. This gives the protein CASSSGGSSYEQYF.

This sequence joins TRBV18 and TRBJ1-3; D remains ambiguous. V was cut by 2 bases and J by 2 bases, with 7 bases left in between. There are 14 residues in the CDR3. CDR1 and CDR2 from the germline V gene are KGHSH and LQKENI. The CDR3 protein is CASSPADTGNTIYF. The CDR3 DNA sequence: TGTGCCAGCTCACCAGCGGATACTGGAAACACCATATATTTT.

To note about this clone: This same CDR3 is encoded by further DNA sequences in the sample. The rearrangement links TRBV7-2 to TRBJ2-3; D unclear. From germline, CDR1 is SGHTA and CDR2 FQGNSA. The CDR3 totals 12 residues. Trimming took 3 bases from V and 0 from J, leaving 1 base between them. The CDR3 bases are TGTGCCAGCAGCTTTAGCACAGATACGCAGTATTTT. It translates to CASSFSTDTQYF.

The V and J genes are TRBV29-1 and TRBJ2-7, with 9 bases identical to TRBD1. The CDR3 is 12 residues long. J gave up 6 bases and V 4 bases, and 4 bases lay outside the gene matches. CDR1 and CDR2 from the germline V gene are SQVTM and ANQGSEA. CDR3 protein: CSVAGQGSEQYF. In DNA form, the CDR3 reads TGCAGCGTTGCGGGACAGGGCTCCGAGCAGTACTTC.

The rearrangement joins TRBV6-1 to TRBJ1-3; a weak D match, TRBD1 (5 bases). V was pared by 0 bases and J by 0 bases, with 9 bases between. The CDR3 spans 16 residues. The V gene's germline CDR1 is MNHNS and CDR2 SASEGT. In nucleotides, the CDR3 is TGTGCCAGCAGTGAAGCAGGAGGGACCTCTGGAAACACCATATATTTT. It specifies CASSEAGGTSGNTIYF.

The chain recombines TRBV10-3 with TRBJ2-3, with 9 bases identical to TRBD1. CDR1 is ENHRY and CDR2 is SYGVKD in the germline V gene. The V gene end was trimmed by 3 bases and the J gene end by 4 bases; junction bases not matched to a gene: 5. CDR3 length: 15 residues. CDR3 nucleotide sequence: TGTGCCATCAGTGATTCGAGACAGGGGGCAGATACGCAGTATTTT. Translating it yields CAISDSRQGADTQYF.

The chain recombines TRBV14 with TRBJ2-3; the D gene is possibly TRBD1 (6 bases). Trimming stripped 1 base from V and 3 bases from J, with 20 bases between. This CDR3 is built from 18 residues. CDR1 is SGHDN and CDR2 is FVKESK in the germline V gene. This chain's CDR3 is CASSQVGVWGRQTDTQYF. The CDR3 DNA reads TGTGCCAGCAGCCAAGTGGGGGTGTGGGGGCGTCAGACAGATACGCAGTATTTT.

The genes are TRBV5-1 and TRBJ2-5; 14 bases agree with TRBD2. The CDR3 covers 18 residues. J was trimmed by 4 bases and V by 0 bases; bases with no gene match: 8. Looked up from germline, CDR1 is SGHRS and CDR2 is YFSETQ. The CDR3 here is CASSLGLGLAGGRETQYF. In nucleotides, the CDR3 is TGCGCCAGCAGCTTGGGACTCGGACTAGCGGGGGGAAGAGAGACCCAGTACTTC. The full variable domain, completed using reference TRBV5-1 and TRBJ2-5, is KAGVTQTPRYLIKTRGQQVTLSCSPISGHRSVSWYQQTPGQGLQFLFEYFSETQRNKGNFPGRFSGRQFSNSRSEMNVSTLELGDSALYLCASSLGLGLAGGRETQYFGPGTRLLVL.

The count of this clone is one. This chain uses TRBV5-1 with TRBJ2-1; 11 positions agree with TRBD2. Germline CDR1 and CDR2: SGHRS and YFSETQ. V trimming: 0 bases; J trimming: 3 bases; junction bases outside the gene matches: 11. CDR3 length: 19 amino acids. The CDR3 sequence: CASSLAILAGARDYNEQFF. The CDR3 DNA is TGCGCCAGCAGCTTGGCCATACTAGCGGGGGCCCGAGACTACAATGAGCAGTTCTTC.

The DNA of the CDR3 is TGTGCCAGCAGTCCCGGACAGGGTGTTAACGGGGAGCTGTTTTTT. Its protein is CASSPGQGVNGELFF. The chain is built from TRBV28 and TRBJ2-2, with 8 bases fitting TRBD1. CDR1 MDHEN and CDR2 SYDVKM come from the germline V gene. CDR3 length: 15 amino acids. After removal of 5 bases from V and 7 bases from J, the junction contained 9 bases not matched to a gene.

The V call is TRBV7-9, the J call TRBJ2-3; tentative D call: TRBD1 (7 bases). The CDR3 sequence is 17 residues long. V lost 2 bases and J 5 bases, leaving 20 bases between the germline ends. CDR1 and CDR2 (germline): SEHNR, FQNEAQ (reference sequence). CDR3 nucleotide sequence: TGTGCCAGCAGCTTACCACTGCACAGGGGAGGACAAGATACGCAGTATTTT. Its protein product is CASSLPLHRGGQDTQYF.

The genes are TRBV11-2 and TRBJ2-5; the match to TRBD2 covers 8 bases. Losses at the gene ends were 5 bases for V and 2 bases for J; bases not matched to a gene: 7. The germline V gene has CDR1 SGHAT and CDR2 FQNNGV. CDR3 size: 15 residues. The CDR3: CASSTILAVQETQYF. CDR3 DNA sequence: TGTGCCAGCAGCACAATACTAGCGGTTCAAGAGACCCAGTACTTC.